This passage covers 9 T cell receptor beta chains from one sample sequenced in a study of T-cell memory formation after mild COVID-19. TCRdb reprocessed the 5' RACE reads via MiXCR and lists one record per CDR3 protein. The sample records 400,000 to 500,000 distinct CDR3 sequences, roughly 17% being singletons. The sequencing input was PBMCs or a T cell subset sorted from them (not recorded which). The receptors derive from a man younger than 35 who had mild COVID-19 (a few samples of this study predate the infection). Cell type and time point are not known.

The table lists this clonotype with a few counts. The chain uses TRBV7-9 and TRBJ2-2, with D unresolved. The germline CDR1 and CDR2 sequences are SEHNR and FQNEAQ (reference sequence). The V end lost 5 bases, the J end lost 9 bases, and 13 bases lay between the germline ends. The CDR3 has 13 amino acids. The CDR3 sequence: CASSLDPSRELFF. The CDR3, as DNA: TGTGCCAGCAGCCTCGACCCCTCCCGGGAGCTGTTTTTT.

This clonotype was found once. The rearrangement joins TRBV10-3 to TRBJ2-2; D might be TRBD1 or TRBD2, each matching 5 bases. CDR3 length equals 16 residues. Trimming left V 7 bases short and J 3 bases short, with 18 bases between. Germline assignment: CDR1 ENHRY and CDR2 SYGVKD. CDR3 residues: CAITPGLGVDTGELFF. The CDR3 region has the DNA TGTGCCATCACCCCGGGATTAGGGGTCGACACCGGGGAGCTGTTTTTT.

The chain joins TRBV6-5 to TRBJ1-4; possible D gene TRBD1, 5 bases. Germline loops: CDR1 MNHEY, CDR2 SVGAGI. V lost 0 bases, J lost 7 bases, and 9 bases lay in between. The CDR3 covers 14 residues. CDR3 sequence: CASSYSAGGEKLFF. CDR3 DNA sequence: TGTGCCAGCAGTTACTCTGCGGGGGGTGAAAAACTGTTTTTT.

This chain links TRBV6-5 with TRBJ1-3; 8 bases line up with TRBD1. Germline V gene sequence: CDR1 MNHEY, CDR2 SVGAGI. This CDR3 comprises 16 residues. The junction had 6 bases not matched to a gene; V was cut back by 2 bases and J by 3 bases. The CDR3 region has the DNA TGTGCCAGCAGTTACGGACAGGGTGGTCGTGGAAACACCATATATTTT. Protein product: CASSYGQGGRGNTIYF.

V and J are TRBV7-6 and TRBJ1-1, with 10 bases that match TRBD1. CDR3 length equals 16 residues. Germline assignment: CDR1 SGHVS and CDR2 FNYEAQ. Losses at the gene ends were 1 base for V and 10 bases for J; bases not matched to a gene: 12. CDR3 in DNA: TGTGCCAGCAGCTTAGAGGCGGGGACAGGGGTTCGGCGAGCTTTCTTT. The encoded protein is CASSLEAGTGVRRAFF.

This clonotype was observed a few times. The V and J genes are TRBV6-2 or TRBV6-3 and TRBJ1-4, with D possibly being TRBD1 (6 bases). The V end was cut by 2 bases, the J end by 3 bases, with 13 bases between. Germline V gene sequence: CDR1 MNHEY, CDR2 SVGEGT. The CDR3 has 16 amino acids. In nucleotides, the CDR3 is TGTGCCAGCAGTTACGATCGGGGGCATGCTAATGAAAAACTGTTTTTT. This gives the protein CASSYDRGHANEKLFF.

This clonotype was seen only a few times. CDR3 nucleotides: TGTGCCAGCAACCCCGGGGGGTACCTTTTAAATCAGCCCCAGCATTTT. Translation: CASNPGGYLLNQPQHF. The chain recombines TRBV6-1 with TRBJ1-5; the D gene is possibly TRBD1 (5 bases). This CDR3 region has 16 residues. The V end was cut by 7 bases, the J end by 4 bases, with 20 bases between. Germline CDR1 is MNHNS and CDR2 is SASEGT.

CDR3 sequence (DNA): TGTGCCAGCAGAGGAGGCAGGGGAGACATTCAGTACTTC. This translates into CASRGGRGDIQYF. V and J are TRBV6-2 or TRBV6-3 and TRBJ2-4; D perhaps matches TRBD1 (6 bases). CDR3 length: 13 residues. Germline V lookup: CDR1 MNHEY, CDR2 SVGEGT. Trimming removed 6 bases from V and 8 bases from J, with 14 bases in between.

V gene TRBV6-1 combines with J gene TRBJ1-5, with 7 nucleotides matching TRBD1. V shed 3 bases and J 6 bases; nucleotides not matched to a gene: 14. The CDR3 runs to 17 residues. Per germline, CDR1 MNHNS and CDR2 SASEGT. In DNA, the CDR3 is TGTGCCAGCAGTGAGTGGGTGGAGGGGGCGGACAGTCAGCCCCAGCATTTT. Translation: CASSEWVEGADSQPQHF.